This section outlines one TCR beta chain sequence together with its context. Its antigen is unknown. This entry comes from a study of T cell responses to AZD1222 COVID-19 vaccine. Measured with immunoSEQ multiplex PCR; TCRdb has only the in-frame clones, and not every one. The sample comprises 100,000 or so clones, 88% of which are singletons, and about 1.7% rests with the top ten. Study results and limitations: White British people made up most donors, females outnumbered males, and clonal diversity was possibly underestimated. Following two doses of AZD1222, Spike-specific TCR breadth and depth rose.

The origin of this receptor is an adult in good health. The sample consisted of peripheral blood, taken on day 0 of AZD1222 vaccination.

The CDR3 here is CASSLMQGAGNTEAFF. Here the CDR3 DNA reads TGCGCCAGCAGCTTAATGCAGGGCGCCGGAAACACTGAAGCTTTCTTT. The rearrangement joins TRBV5-1 to TRBJ1-1; maybe TRBD1 (5 bases). The CDR3 extends over 16 amino acids. Trimming stripped 2 bases from V and 2 bases from J, with 16 bases between. Per the germline V gene, CDR1 is SGHRS and CDR2 is YFSETQ.